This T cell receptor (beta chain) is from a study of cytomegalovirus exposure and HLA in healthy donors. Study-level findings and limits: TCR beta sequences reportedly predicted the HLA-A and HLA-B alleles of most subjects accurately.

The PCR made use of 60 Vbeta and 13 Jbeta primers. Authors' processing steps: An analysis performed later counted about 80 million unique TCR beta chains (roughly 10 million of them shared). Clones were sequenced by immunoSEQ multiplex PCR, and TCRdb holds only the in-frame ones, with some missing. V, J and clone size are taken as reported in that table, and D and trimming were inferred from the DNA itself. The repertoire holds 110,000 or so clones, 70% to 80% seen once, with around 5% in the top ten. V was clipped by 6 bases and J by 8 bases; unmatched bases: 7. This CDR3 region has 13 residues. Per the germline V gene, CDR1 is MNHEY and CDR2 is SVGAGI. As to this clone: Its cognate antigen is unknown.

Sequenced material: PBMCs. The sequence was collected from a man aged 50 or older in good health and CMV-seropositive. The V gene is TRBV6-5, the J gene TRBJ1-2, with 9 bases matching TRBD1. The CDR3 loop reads CASSLQGAVGYTF. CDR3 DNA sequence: TGTGCCAGCAGCTTACAGGGGGCGGTCGGCTACACCTTC.